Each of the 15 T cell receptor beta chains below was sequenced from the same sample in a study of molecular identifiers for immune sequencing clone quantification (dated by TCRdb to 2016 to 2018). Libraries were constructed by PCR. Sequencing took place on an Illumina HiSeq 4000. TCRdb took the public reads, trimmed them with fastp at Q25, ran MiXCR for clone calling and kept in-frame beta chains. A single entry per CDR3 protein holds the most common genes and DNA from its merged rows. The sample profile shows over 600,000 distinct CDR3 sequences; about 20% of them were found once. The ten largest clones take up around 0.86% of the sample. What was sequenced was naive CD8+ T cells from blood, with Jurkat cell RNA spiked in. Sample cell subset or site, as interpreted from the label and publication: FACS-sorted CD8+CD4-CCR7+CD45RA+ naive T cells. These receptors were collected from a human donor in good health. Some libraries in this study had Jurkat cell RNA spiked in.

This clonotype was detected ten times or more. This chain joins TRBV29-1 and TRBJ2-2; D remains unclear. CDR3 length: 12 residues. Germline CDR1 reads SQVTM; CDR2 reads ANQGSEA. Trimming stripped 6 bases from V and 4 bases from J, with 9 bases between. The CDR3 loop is CSVIEVTGELFF. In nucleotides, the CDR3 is TGCAGCGTAATAGAAGTCACCGGGGAGCTGTTTTTT.

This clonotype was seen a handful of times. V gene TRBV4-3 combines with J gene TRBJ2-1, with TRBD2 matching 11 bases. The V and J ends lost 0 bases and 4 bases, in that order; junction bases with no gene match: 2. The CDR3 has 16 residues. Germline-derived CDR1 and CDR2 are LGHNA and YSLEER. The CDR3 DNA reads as TGCGCCAGCAGCCAAGAAACTAGCGGGGGTTACAATGAGCAGTTCTTC. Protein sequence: CASSQETSGGYNEQFF.

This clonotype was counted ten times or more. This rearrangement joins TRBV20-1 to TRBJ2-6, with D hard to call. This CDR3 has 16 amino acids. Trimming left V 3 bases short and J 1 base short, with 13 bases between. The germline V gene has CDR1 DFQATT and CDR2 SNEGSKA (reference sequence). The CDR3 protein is CSARDHPSSGANVLTF. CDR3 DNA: TGCAGTGCTAGGGACCACCCTAGTTCTGGGGCCAACGTCCTGACTTTC.

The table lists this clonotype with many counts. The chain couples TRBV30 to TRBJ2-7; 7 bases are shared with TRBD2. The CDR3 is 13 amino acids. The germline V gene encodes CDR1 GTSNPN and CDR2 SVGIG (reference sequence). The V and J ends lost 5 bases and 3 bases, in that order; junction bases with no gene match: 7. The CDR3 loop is CAWSRGGSYEQYF. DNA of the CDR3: TGTGCCTGGTCCCGGGGCGGGAGCTACGAGCAGTACTTC.

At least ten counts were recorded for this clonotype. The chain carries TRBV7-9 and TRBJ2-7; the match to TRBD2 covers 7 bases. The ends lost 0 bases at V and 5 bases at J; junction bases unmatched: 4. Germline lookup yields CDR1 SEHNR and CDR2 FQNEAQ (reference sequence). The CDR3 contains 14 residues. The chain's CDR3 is CASSLAGGHHEQYF. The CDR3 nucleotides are TGTGCCAGCAGCTTAGCGGGAGGGCACCACGAGCAGTACTTC.

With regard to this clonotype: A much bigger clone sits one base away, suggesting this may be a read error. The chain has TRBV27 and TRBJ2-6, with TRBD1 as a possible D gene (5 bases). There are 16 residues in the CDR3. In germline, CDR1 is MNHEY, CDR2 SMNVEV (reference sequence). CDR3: CASSLLGYSGANALTF. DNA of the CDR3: TGTGCCAGCAGTTTATTGGGATACTCTGGGGCCAACGCCCTGACTTTC.

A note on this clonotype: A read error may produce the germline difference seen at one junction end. CDR3 nucleotide sequence: TGTGCCAGCAGCCCGTGGGGGGAAATTAGGTTC. Amino acid sequence: CASSPWGEIRF. This chain uses TRBV7-6 with TRBJ2-7; the D gene is possibly TRBD2 (6 bases). The CDR3 is 11 residues long. CDR1 SGHVS and CDR2 FNYEAQ come from the germline V gene.

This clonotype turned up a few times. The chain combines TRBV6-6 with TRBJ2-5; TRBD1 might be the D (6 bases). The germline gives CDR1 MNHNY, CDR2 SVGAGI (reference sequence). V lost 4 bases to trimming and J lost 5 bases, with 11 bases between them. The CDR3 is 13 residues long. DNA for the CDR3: TGTGCCAGCAGTTCCCCAGGGGACGAGACCCAGTACTTC. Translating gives CASSSPGDETQYF.

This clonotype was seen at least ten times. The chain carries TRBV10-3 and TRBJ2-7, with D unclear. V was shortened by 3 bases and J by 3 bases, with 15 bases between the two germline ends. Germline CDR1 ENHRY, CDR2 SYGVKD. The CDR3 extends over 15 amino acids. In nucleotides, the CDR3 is TGTGCCATCAGTGATAGGTCCGGGTGGAACTACGAGCAGTACTTC. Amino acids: CAISDRSGWNYEQYF.

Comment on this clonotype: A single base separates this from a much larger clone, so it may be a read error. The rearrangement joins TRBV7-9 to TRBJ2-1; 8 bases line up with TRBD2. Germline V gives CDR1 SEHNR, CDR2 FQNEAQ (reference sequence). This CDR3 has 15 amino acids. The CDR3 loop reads CACSGNPGLEDEQFF. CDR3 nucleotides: TGTGCCTGCAGCGGGAACCCGGGACTAGAGGATGAGCAGTTCTTC.

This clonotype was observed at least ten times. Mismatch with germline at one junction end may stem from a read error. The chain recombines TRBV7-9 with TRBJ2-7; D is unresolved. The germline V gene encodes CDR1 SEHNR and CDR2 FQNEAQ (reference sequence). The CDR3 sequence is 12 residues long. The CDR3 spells CASSLVAYEQYF. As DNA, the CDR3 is TGCGCCAGCAGCTTGGTCGCCTACGAGCAGTACTTC.

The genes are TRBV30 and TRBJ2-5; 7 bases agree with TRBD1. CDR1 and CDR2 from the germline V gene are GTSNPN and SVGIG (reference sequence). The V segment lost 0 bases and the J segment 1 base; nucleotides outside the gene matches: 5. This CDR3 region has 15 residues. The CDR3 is CAWSVLAGGQETQYF. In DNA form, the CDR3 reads TGTGCCTGGAGTGTACTGGCAGGGGGCCAAGAGACCCAGTACTTC.

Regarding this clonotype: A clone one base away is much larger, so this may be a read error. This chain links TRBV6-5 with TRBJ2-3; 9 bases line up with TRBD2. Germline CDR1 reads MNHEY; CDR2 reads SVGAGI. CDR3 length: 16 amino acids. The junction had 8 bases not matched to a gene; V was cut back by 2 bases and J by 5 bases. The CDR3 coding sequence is TGTGCCAGCAGTTACGGAGTAGCGGGAGCGGAAGATACGCAGTATTTT. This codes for CASSYGVAGAEDTQYF.

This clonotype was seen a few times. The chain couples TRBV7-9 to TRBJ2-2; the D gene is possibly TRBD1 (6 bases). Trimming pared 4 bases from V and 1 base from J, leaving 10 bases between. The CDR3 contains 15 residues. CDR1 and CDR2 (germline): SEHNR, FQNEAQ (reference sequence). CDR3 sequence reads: CASSSKDRNTGELFF. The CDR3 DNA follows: TGTGCCAGCAGCTCCAAGGACAGGAACACCGGGGAGCTGTTTTTT.

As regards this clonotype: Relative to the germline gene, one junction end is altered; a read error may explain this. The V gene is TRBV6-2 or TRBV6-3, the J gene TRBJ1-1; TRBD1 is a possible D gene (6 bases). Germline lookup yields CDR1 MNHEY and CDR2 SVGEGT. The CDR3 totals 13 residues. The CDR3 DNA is TGTGCCAGCAGTGAAACAGGGTACACTGAAGCTCTCTTT. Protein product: CASSETGYTEALF.